Below, 24 T cell receptor beta chains from the same sample are listed, as sequenced in a study of blood T cell repertoires in COVID-19. Some clones are missing from TCRdb's copy, which holds only in-frame ones; the method was immunoSEQ multiplex PCR. The sample holds about 210,000 clones, roughly 85% seen once. Sequencing was performed on peripheral blood. All receptors derive from a woman in her thirties or forties with active or convalescent COVID-19.

This clone was recorded at least ten times. The chain recombines TRBV4-2 with TRBJ2-7, with 11 positions matching TRBD2. The V and J ends lost 3 bases and 6 bases, in that order; junction bases with no gene match: 7. Germline CDR1 and CDR2: LGHNA and YNFKEQ. The CDR3 is 15 residues long. CDR3 residues: CASSQPLAGEIEQYF. CDR3 bases: TGTGCCAGCAGCCAGCCACTAGCGGGAGAGATCGAGCAGTACTTC.

CDR3 residues: CASSHGPGDEQFF. The CDR3 nucleotides are TGTGCCAGCAGCCACGGTCCCGGAGATGAGCAGTTCTTC. The rearrangement joins TRBV3-1 (or the pseudogene TRBV3-2) to TRBJ2-1; D unresolved. V was trimmed by 3 bases and J by 8 bases, leaving 11 bases between them. Per germline, CDR1 LGHDT and CDR2 YNNKEL (reference sequence). The CDR3 sequence is 13 residues long.

In its sample, this clone was seen many times. One end of the junction is discordant with germline, which a read error may explain. The rearrangement links TRBV9 to TRBJ2-6; 9 bases fit TRBD1. The CDR3 contains 14 residues. Germline-derived CDR1 and CDR2 are SGDLS and YYNGEE. The DNA of the CDR3 is TGTGCCAGCAGCGTAGCGACAGGGGGCAACGTCCTGACTTTC. It encodes CASSVATGGNVLTF.

This clone was observed a few times. The chain employs TRBV4-1 and TRBJ2-7; weak D call: TRBD1 (6 bases). Trimming shortened V by 4 bases and J by 1 base, and 20 bases separated the two germline ends. CDR1 and CDR2 from the germline V gene are MGHRA and YSYEKL. This CDR3 spans 17 amino acids. In DNA, the CDR3 is TGCGCCAGCAGCCCGGAACTACAGGGCCTAGATTCCTACGAGCAGTACTTC. Translation: CASSPELQGLDSYEQYF.

The J gene is TRBJ2-7, the V gene TRBV15, with D perhaps matching TRBD1 (6 bases). CDR3 length: 14 residues. Trimming pared 1 base from V and 3 bases from J, leaving 10 bases between. Germline V gene data show CDR1 as LNHNV and CDR2 as YYDKDF (reference sequence). This CDR3 reads CATSRAGQNYEQYF. In DNA, the CDR3 is TGTGCCACCAGCAGAGCCGGACAGAACTACGAGCAGTACTTC.

The V and J genes are TRBV7-9 and TRBJ2-1, with TRBD1 matching over 7 bases. CDR3 size: 15 residues. CDR1 SEHNR and CDR2 FQNEAQ come from the germline V gene (reference sequence). V dropped 2 bases and J dropped 5; count of bases not matched to a gene: 6. CDR3 region: CASSLRQGYNNEQFF. As DNA, the CDR3 is TGTGCCAGCAGCTTACGACAGGGCTACAACAATGAGCAGTTCTTC. The whole variable domain, remainder taken from reference TRBV7-9 and TRBJ2-1, is DTGVSQNPRHKITKRGQNVTFRCDPISEHNRLYWYRQTLGQGPEFLTYFQNEAQLEKSRLLSDRFSAERPKGSFSTLEIQRTEQGDSAMYLCASSLRQGYNNEQFFGPGTRLTVL.

V gene TRBV27 combines with J gene TRBJ2-6, with unresolved D. Germline CDR1 is MNHEY and CDR2 is SMNVEV (reference sequence). The CDR3 contains 16 residues. V was pared by 0 bases and J by 4 bases, with 10 bases between. CDR3 nucleotide sequence: TGTGCCAGCAGTTTATCGAGGTCCTCCGGGGCCAACGTCCTGACTTTC. Protein sequence: CASSLSRSSGANVLTF.

The rearrangement joins TRBV5-5 to TRBJ2-2; no definite D call. V was clipped by 4 bases and J by 4 bases, with 8 bases between them. Germline V gene data show CDR1 as SGHKS and CDR2 as YYEKEE (reference sequence). The CDR3 runs 13 residues. The CDR3 nucleotides are TGTGCCAGCAGCCCCACATTCACCGGGGAGCTGTTTTTT. Translating gives CASSPTFTGELFF.

The chain employs TRBV7-9 and TRBJ1-2, with TRBD1 matching 9 bases. The V gene's germline CDR1 is SEHNR and CDR2 FQNEAQ (reference sequence). V gave up 5 bases and J gave up 6 bases; unmatched junction bases: 13. This CDR3 has 16 residues. In DNA form, the CDR3 reads TGTGCCAGCAGCCCGGGACAGGGACACCTGGGGGATGGCTACACCTTC. It translates to CASSPGQGHLGDGYTF.

The V gene is TRBV28, the J gene TRBJ1-3; D call uncertain. CDR3 length equals 13 residues. V was clipped by 5 bases and J by 6 bases, with 11 bases between them. The germline V gene has CDR1 MDHEN and CDR2 SYDVKM. The CDR3 protein is CASSKIDKNTIYF. Written as DNA, the CDR3 is TGTGCCAGCAGTAAAATCGACAAAAACACCATATATTTT.

This clone occurred once. The chain joins TRBV4-3 to TRBJ2-3; D is possibly TRBD2 (7 bases). V lost 0 bases and J lost 1, with 17 bases in between. The CDR3 extends over 18 amino acids. Germline CDR1 is LGHNA and CDR2 is YSLEER. Written as DNA, the CDR3 is TGCGCCAGCAGCCAAGATCCGGGGGGCCCTAGTGGCACAGATACGCAGTATTTT. This encodes CASSQDPGGPSGTDTQYF.

The chain couples TRBV30 to TRBJ2-2; D gene unclear. CDR3 length: 16 amino acids. V shed 0 bases and J shed 4 bases, with 15 bases lying between them. Germline CDR1 is GTSNPN and CDR2 is SVGIG (reference sequence). Here the CDR3 DNA reads TGTGCCTGGAGTGTATCGGCCCGGGTTCGCACCGGGGAGCTGTTTTTT. This encodes CAWSVSARVRTGELFF.

The chain employs TRBV5-6 and TRBJ2-3; 7 nucleotides align to TRBD2. This CDR3 contains 15 residues. The germline gives CDR1 SGHDT, CDR2 YYEEEE. Germline trimming cut 5 bases from V and 5 bases from J; bases unmatched to any gene: 11. The CDR3 loop reads CASSFGLVGGDTQYF. CDR3 in DNA: TGTGCCAGCAGTTTTGGACTAGTGGGAGGAGATACGCAGTATTTT.

CDR3 in DNA: TGTGCTAGTGGTTTGGAAGAGAAGACCCAGTACTTC. It translates to CASGLEEKTQYF. The rearrangement uses TRBV12-5 and TRBJ2-5; no firm D call. The CDR3 covers 12 residues. The V end was cut by 1 base, the J end by 6 bases, with 6 bases between. Germline CDR1 reads LGHNT; CDR2 reads FRNRAP.

This chain uses TRBV10-1 with TRBJ1-5; D is undetermined. Per germline, CDR1 WNHNN and CDR2 SYGVQD (reference sequence). Trimming removed 6 bases from V and 6 bases from J, with 9 bases in between. This CDR3 has 12 residues. In DNA form, the CDR3 reads TGCGCCAGCAGGCAAACAGTTCAGCCCCAGCATTTT. Protein sequence: CASRQTVQPQHF.

The gene calls are TRBV4-2 and TRBJ2-3; 9 nucleotides agree with TRBD2. The V and J ends lost 5 bases and 6 bases, in that order; junction bases with no gene match: 12. CDR1 and CDR2 (germline): LGHNA, YNFKEQ. This CDR3 is built from 16 residues. This CDR3 is CASSSTGAGGQDTQYF. Written as DNA, the CDR3 is TGTGCCAGCAGCTCTACCGGGGCGGGAGGGCAGGATACGCAGTATTTT.

This clone was seen just once. The rearrangement uses TRBV6-5 and TRBJ1-3; D is ambiguous. The CDR3 is made up of 15 amino acids. CDR1 MNHEY and CDR2 SVGAGI come from the germline V gene. The V gene lost 5 bases and the J gene lost 5 bases, with 16 bases spanning the gap. The CDR3, as DNA: TGTGCCAGCAGTATCCAGGCCCGCTTGCGAAACACCATATATTTT. Amino acid sequence: CASSIQARLRNTIYF.

This clone was seen only a few times. The chain links TRBV5-6 to TRBJ1-2; no clear D gene. The V gene's germline CDR1 is SGHDT and CDR2 YYEEEE. The CDR3 runs to 15 residues. V was trimmed by 1 base and J by 3 bases, leaving 13 bases between them. As DNA, the CDR3 is TGTGCCAGCAGCTTGATCGGGGAGCAGGACTATGGCTACACCTTC. Translation: CASSLIGEQDYGYTF.

The chain carries TRBV5-1 and TRBJ1-1; 9 bases align to TRBD1. CDR3 size: 16 residues. The ends lost 2 bases at V and 0 bases at J; junction bases unmatched: 5. Germline loops: CDR1 SGHRS, CDR2 YFSETQ. CDR3 in amino acids: CASSLGTGFMNTEAFF. CDR3 bases: TGCGCCAGCAGCTTAGGGACAGGGTTCATGAACACTGAAGCTTTCTTT. The full variable domain, completed using reference TRBV5-1 and TRBJ1-1, is KAGVTQTPRYLIKTRGQQVTLSCSPISGHRSVSWYQQTPGQGLQFLFEYFSETQRNKGNFPGRFSGRQFSNSRSEMNVSTLELGDSALYLCASSLGTGFMNTEAFFGQGTRLTVV.

This clone was counted only a few times. The chain recombines TRBV5-1 with TRBJ1-1; 7 bases match TRBD1. Germline CDR1 and CDR2: SGHRS and YFSETQ. The CDR3 extends over 14 amino acids. V trimming: 3 bases; J trimming: 1 base; junction bases outside the gene matches: 3. The CDR3 spells CASSSGQWNTEAFF. CDR3 bases: TGCGCCAGCAGCTCGGGACAGTGGAACACTGAAGCTTTCTTT.

This clone has only a few counts. This chain links TRBV9 with TRBJ2-7; 9 bases line up with TRBD1. Germline V lookup: CDR1 SGDLS, CDR2 YYNGEE. Losses at the gene ends were 3 bases for V and 1 base for J; bases not matched to a gene: 2. The CDR3 sequence is 14 residues long. DNA of the CDR3: TGTGCCAGCAGCGGACAGGGGGTATCCTACGAGCAGTACTTC. Translating gives CASSGQGVSYEQYF.

The chain joins TRBV24-1 to TRBJ2-2; weak D call: TRBD1 (5 bases). Germline V lookup: CDR1 KGHDR, CDR2 SFDVKD. The CDR3 is 15 amino acids. V lost 9 bases and J 2 bases, leaving 15 bases between the germline ends. CDR3 in DNA: TGTGCCACCTCTTACCAGGGTCCTAACACCGGGGAGCTGTTTTTT. It translates to CATSYQGPNTGELFF.

This chain uses TRBV5-1 with TRBJ2-7, with D unclear. The V end lost 0 bases, the J end lost 2 bases, and 12 bases lay between the germline ends. This CDR3 region has 15 residues. Per germline, CDR1 SGHRS and CDR2 YFSETQ. The CDR3 region is CASSLASQSTYEQYF. The CDR3 coding sequence is TGCGCCAGCAGCTTGGCCAGTCAATCAACCTACGAGCAGTACTTC.

The CDR3 spells CAGDKGYTEAFF. The CDR3 nucleotides are TGTGCCGGAGACAAGGGGTACACTGAAGCTTTCTTT. J is TRBJ1-1 and V is TRBV30; D perhaps matches TRBD1 (5 bases). Germline-derived CDR1 and CDR2 are GTSNPN and SVGIG (reference sequence). The CDR3 length is 12 residues. The V end lost 8 bases, the J end lost 3 bases, and 13 bases lay between the germline ends.